The source of this T cell receptor (beta chain) is a study of blood T cell repertoires in COVID-19. Turning to the study itself: From T cells, B-cell-depleted T cells, or PBMCs came the material, which was cDNA or gDNA.

Some clones are missing from TCRdb's copy, which holds only in-frame ones; the method was immunoSEQ multiplex PCR. The sample contains approximately 150,000 clones, roughly 88% of which appear only once. Someone with COVID-19 had been met by exposed participants within 2 weeks before study entry. The CDR3 has 13 amino acids. V gave up 1 base and J gave up 11 bases, with 14 bases separating them. The sequence derives from a man aged 65 to 85 who had been exposed to COVID-19. V and J are TRBV12-3 or TRBV12-4 and TRBJ1-1; D unclear. What was sequenced was PBMCs or T cells enriched from blood (not recorded which). This CDR3 reads CASSLVTGSKAFF. The CDR3 region has the DNA TGTGCCAGCAGTTTAGTTACCGGGAGTAAGGCTTTCTTT.